Sequencing of this T cell receptor (beta chain) was carried out in a study of blood T cell repertoires in COVID-19. Authors' methods: Reference gene primers were amplified, and this amplification served to estimate nucleated cell counts. TCRdb's copy holds only in-frame clones and misses some; the assay was immunoSEQ multiplex PCR. V and J calls and clone size follow that table, whereas D and trimming were derived from the DNA. The table lists around 260,000 clones, roughly 80% of them singletons. Trimming shortened V by 2 bases and J by 5 bases, and 9 bases separated the two germline ends. Germline V gene lookup returns CDR1 MNHEY and CDR2 SVGAGI. CDR3 size: 13 residues.

Sequenced input: peripheral blood. This TCR came from a woman in her forties or fifties who had recovered from COVID-19. The chain employs TRBV6-5 and TRBJ1-1; weak D call: TRBD1 (6 bases). The CDR3, as DNA: TGTGCCAGCAGTTACGTTCAGGGGACTGAAGCTTTCTTT. Translated: CASSYVQGTEAFF.